The rows below give T cell receptor beta chains drawn from one sample of a study of PD-L1 blockade in urothelial cancer. Sequencing used immunoSEQ multiplex PCR; TCRdb keeps in-frame clones, though not all of them. The table records 55,000 to 85,000 clones, 84% of them present only once. Sequencing was performed on PBMCs, taken around atezolizumab (anti-PD-L1) treatment. The receptors were sampled from a woman between 65 and 79 years old with urothelial cancer. CDR3s include the opening cysteine and the closing phenylalanine or tryptophan. The order of the fields is D gene, CDR3 length, V gene, clone size, J gene, CDR3 DNA, CDR3 protein. The D gene is left open where the match is weak. The size of a clone is reported for some rows only, either as once, few or many, or as a class for expanded clones.

D: .
length: 13
V: TRBV11-2
size: .
J: TRBJ1-2
DNA: TGTGCCAGCACCCTCTCAGTCCACTATGGCTACACCTTC
CDR3: CASTLSVHYGYTF

D: TRBD2
length: 13
V: TRBV10-3
size: .
J: TRBJ2-7
DNA: TGTGCCATCCAGACGCGGGAGACCTACGAGCAGTACTTC
CDR3: CAIQTRETYEQYF

D: TRBD1
length: 16
V: TRBV7-8
size: .
J: TRBJ2-7
DNA: TGTGCCAGCAGCTTAAATCGACAGGGGCTGGTCGGCGAGCAGTACTTC
CDR3: CASSLNRQGLVGEQYF

D: TRBD2
length: 17
V: TRBV7-9
size: .
J: TRBJ2-7
DNA: TGTGCCAGCAGCCGGGGACTAGCGGGGGGGTCCCCCTACGAGCAGTACTTC
CDR3: CASSRGLAGGSPYEQYF

D: TRBD1
length: 16
V: TRBV10-3
size: .
J: TRBJ2-3
DNA: TGTGCCACCCGCCGAGCGGGACAGGGGGCAACAGATACGCAGTATTTT
CDR3: CATRRAGQGATDTQYF

D: .
length: 13
V: TRBV7-3
size: .
J: TRBJ2-7
DNA: TGTGCCAGCAGCTTAAACGCGGGAAGCGAGCAGTACTTC
CDR3: CASSLNAGSEQYF

D: TRBD1
length: 15
V: TRBV19
size: .
J: TRBJ1-5
DNA: TGTGCCAGTAGTATAGTAACCAGGGGGCATCAGCCCCAGCATTTT
CDR3: CASSIVTRGHQPQHF

D: TRBD1
length: 16
V: TRBV4-1
size: many
J: TRBJ2-5
DNA: TGCGCCAGCAGCCAAGATAGGGGGCTTTTTTCGGAGACCCAGTACTTC
CDR3: CASSQDRGLFSETQYF

D: TRBD1
length: 15
V: TRBV5-1
size: once
J: TRBJ2-5
DNA: TGCGCCAGCAGCTTGCTGGGACAGGGGTGGGAGACCCAGTACTTC
CDR3: CASSLLGQGWETQYF

D: TRBD2
length: 14
V: TRBV9
size: once
J: TRBJ2-2
DNA: TGTGCCAGCGACCTTCGGGGGGGCACCGGGGAGCTGTTTTTT
CDR3: CASDLRGGTGELFF

D: TRBD1
length: 16
V: TRBV11-2
size: .
J: TRBJ1-2
DNA: TGTGCCAGCAGCTTAGGGCTGGACAGGGGTGCCTATGGCTACACCTTC
CDR3: CASSLGLDRGAYGYTF

D: TRBD2
length: 17
V: TRBV2
size: once
J: TRBJ2-3
DNA: TGTGCCAGCAGTGAAAGGTGGATAGCGGGTTGGACAGATACGCAGTATTTT
CDR3: CASSERWIAGWTDTQYF

D: .
length: 14
V: TRBV28
size: .
J: TRBJ2-5
DNA: TGTGCCAGCAGTTTATTCCGGTTTCAAGAGACCCAGTACTTC
CDR3: CASSLFRFQETQYF

D: TRBD2
length: 18
V: TRBV4-2
size: .
J: TRBJ2-5
DNA: TGTGCCAGCAGCCACGGGTGGGCTAGCGGGGGACCACAAGAGACCCAGTACTTC
CDR3: CASSHGWASGGPQETQYF

D: TRBD1
length: 17
V: TRBV5-1
size: few
J: TRBJ2-2
DNA: TGCGCCAGCGGATCAAACGCAGGGGGCGTAATCGCCGGGGAGCTGTTTTTT
CDR3: CASGSNAGGVIAGELFF

D: .
length: 12
V: TRBV29-1
size: .
J: TRBJ2-5
DNA: TGCAGCGTCCCTGAGGGAGGAGAGACCCAGTACTTC
CDR3: CSVPEGGETQYF

D: TRBD1
length: 18
V: TRBV18
size: .
J: TRBJ1-6
DNA: TGTGCCAGCTCACCCCTCCGGACAGGGGAGTCCTATAATTCACCCCTCCACTTT
CDR3: CASSPLRTGESYNSPLHF

D: .
length: 14
V: TRBV19
size: .
J: TRBJ1-3
DNA: TGTGCCAGTAGTATGCAGGGATCTGGAAACACCATATATTTT
CDR3: CASSMQGSGNTIYF

D: .
length: 14
V: TRBV27
size: few
J: TRBJ1-2
DNA: TGTGCCAGCAGTTTTAGCATCCGCGACTATGGCTACACCTTC
CDR3: CASSFSIRDYGYTF

D: TRBD2
length: 15
V: TRBV11-2
size: .
J: TRBJ2-1
DNA: TGTGCCAGCAGCCGGGGACTAGCGGAAGACAATGAGCAGTTCTTC
CDR3: CASSRGLAEDNEQFF

D: .
length: 14
V: TRBV28
size: .
J: TRBJ2-7
DNA: TGTGCCAGCAGTTTATCCGGACAAATATACGAGCAGTACTTC
CDR3: CASSLSGQIYEQYF

D: TRBD2
length: 12
V: TRBV7-9
size: .
J: TRBJ2-7
DNA: TGTGCCAGCAGCTGGGACTACTCCGAGCAGTACTTC
CDR3: CASSWDYSEQYF

D: TRBD1
length: 14
V: TRBV5-6
size: .
J: TRBJ1-3
DNA: TGTGCCAGCAGCCGACAGGGGTCCGGAAACACCATATATTTT
CDR3: CASSRQGSGNTIYF

D: TRBD1
length: 14
V: TRBV9
size: once
J: TRBJ1-2
DNA: TGTGCCAGCAGCGTAGGACAGGGAGGCTATGGCTACACCTTC
CDR3: CASSVGQGGYGYTF

D: .
length: 16
V: TRBV9
size: few
J: TRBJ2-3
DNA: TGTGCCAGCAGCGGAACCAGCCGGAGGTACACAGATACGCAGTATTTT
CDR3: CASSGTSRRYTDTQYF

D: TRBD1
length: 12
V: TRBV2
size: .
J: TRBJ1-1
DNA: TGTGCCAGCAGTTACATACAGGGGGAGGCTTTCTTT
CDR3: CASSYIQGEAFF

D: .
length: 14
V: TRBV5-1
size: .
J: TRBJ2-1
DNA: TGCGCCAGCAGCTTAGGAGGGGTCAACAATGAGCAGTTCTTC
CDR3: CASSLGGVNNEQFF

D: .
length: 15
V: TRBV6-1
size: .
J: TRBJ2-6
DNA: TGTGCCAGCAGTAAAGACAGCTCTGGGGCCAACGTCCTGACTTTC
CDR3: CASSKDSSGANVLTF

D: TRBD1
length: 15
V: TRBV7-9
size: .
J: TRBJ1-2
DNA: TGTGCCAGCAGCTTAGGTACAGGGGCTAACTATGGCTACACCTTC
CDR3: CASSLGTGANYGYTF

D: .
length: 16
V: TRBV18
size: .
J: TRBJ2-2
DNA: TGTGCCAGCTCACCAGATAGGGGGACCAACACCGGGGAGCTGTTTTTT
CDR3: CASSPDRGTNTGELFF

D: TRBD1
length: 14
V: TRBV30
size: .
J: TRBJ1-2
DNA: TGTGCCTGGAGCGAAAACCTGGGACAGGGTGGCTACACCTTC
CDR3: CAWSENLGQGGYTF

D: .
length: 12
V: TRBV6-1
size: .
J: TRBJ2-7
DNA: TGTGCCAGCAGTTATCAAGGGGTTAATTGGTACTTC
CDR3: CASSYQGVNWYF

D: TRBD2
length: 14
V: TRBV2
size: .
J: TRBJ2-1
DNA: TGTGCCAGCCAGGGGACTAGCGCGCGGAATGAGCAGTTCTTC
CDR3: CASQGTSARNEQFF

D: TRBD1
length: 13
V: TRBV6-1
size: .
J: TRBJ2-1
DNA: TGTGCCAGCAGTCCGACAGGGATGAATGAGCAGTTCTTC
CDR3: CASSPTGMNEQFF

D: .
length: 14
V: TRBV27
size: .
J: TRBJ2-7
DNA: TGTGCCAGCAGGCCTACAGGGTTTCCCTACGAGCAGTACTTC
CDR3: CASRPTGFPYEQYF

D: TRBD1
length: 16
V: TRBV6-5
size: .
J: TRBJ2-7
DNA: TGTGCCAGCAGTTACTCGACAGGGGCTACCTCCTACGAGCAGTACTTC
CDR3: CASSYSTGATSYEQYF

D: .
length: 13
V: TRBV19
size: .
J: TRBJ1-4
DNA: TGTGCCAGTAGTATGAACAGGAATGAAAAACTGTTTTTT
CDR3: CASSMNRNEKLFF

D: .
length: 13
V: TRBV18
size: .
J: TRBJ2-2
DNA: TGTGCCAGCTCAACTGTAAACACCGGGGAGCTGTTTTTT
CDR3: CASSTVNTGELFF

D: TRBD1
length: 16
V: TRBV2
size: .
J: TRBJ2-3
DNA: TGTGCCAGCAGTACCGGGACAGGGGGCCTCACAGATACGCAGTATTTT
CDR3: CASSTGTGGLTDTQYF

D: TRBD2
length: 14
V: TRBV30
size: .
J: TRBJ2-7
DNA: TGTGCCTGGAACGGGGCTAGCGGCACCTACGAGCAGTACTTC
CDR3: CAWNGASGTYEQYF

D: TRBD1
length: 15
V: TRBV6-5
size: few
J: TRBJ1-5
DNA: TGTGCCAGCAGAAACAGGGGCGATAGCAATCAGCCCCAGCATTTT
CDR3: CASRNRGDSNQPQHF

D: TRBD1
length: 16
V: TRBV7-9
size: .
J: TRBJ2-1
DNA: TGTGCCAGCAGCTTTTTCGGACAGGGGATAAACAATGAGCAGTTCTTC
CDR3: CASSFFGQGINNEQFF

D: TRBD1
length: 13
V: TRBV27
size: .
J: TRBJ1-1
DNA: TGTGCCAGCCGGGACAGATTCAACACTGAAGCTTTCTTT
CDR3: CASRDRFNTEAFF

D: .
length: 13
V: TRBV15
size: .
J: TRBJ1-1
DNA: TGTGCCACCAGCAGAACCATTGCAGATGAAGCTTTCTTT
CDR3: CATSRTIADEAFF

D: TRBD1
length: 13
V: TRBV27
size: .
J: TRBJ1-5
DNA: TGTGCCAGCAGCAGACGACAGGGTGGGCCCCAGCATTTT
CDR3: CASSRRQGGPQHF

D: TRBD2
length: 16
V: TRBV5-1
size: .
J: TRBJ2-1
DNA: TGCGCCAGCAGCCTAAGACTAGCGGGAGATATCAATGAGCAGTTCTTC
CDR3: CASSLRLAGDINEQFF

D: .
length: 15
V: TRBV11-2
size: .
J: TRBJ2-2
DNA: TGTGCCAGCAGCCCCGCCGGAGGGGGCGCGGGGGAGCTGTTTTTT
CDR3: CASSPAGGGAGELFF

D: TRBD1
length: 19
V: TRBV11-2
size: .
J: TRBJ2-2
DNA: TGTGCCAGCAGCTTACGGTCAGGGGTAGGGACAGCGAACACCGGGGAGCTGTTTTTT
CDR3: CASSLRSGVGTANTGELFF

D: TRBD2
length: 15
V: TRBV25-1
size: once
J: TRBJ2-7
DNA: TGTGCCAGCAGTGAATCCCTAGCGGGAGAAACCGAGCAGTACTTC
CDR3: CASSESLAGETEQYF

D: .
length: 13
V: TRBV10-3
size: .
J: TRBJ1-5
DNA: TGTGCCATCAGCCCACAGGGTTATCAGCCCCAGCATTTT
CDR3: CAISPQGYQPQHF

D: .
length: 15
V: TRBV13
size: .
J: TRBJ2-7
DNA: TGTGCCAGCAGCTTAGAGTCAGGGGACTCCTACGAGCAGTACTTC
CDR3: CASSLESGDSYEQYF

D: TRBD1
length: 14
V: TRBV5-4
size: .
J: TRBJ1-5
DNA: TGTGCCAGCAGTTTACAGGGGGGTAATCAGCCCCAGCATTTT
CDR3: CASSLQGGNQPQHF

D: TRBD1
length: 17
V: TRBV5-1
size: .
J: TRBJ2-3
DNA: TGCGCCAGCAGCCAGGGGGCCGGACTGCTTCTCACAGATACGCAGTATTTT
CDR3: CASSQGAGLLLTDTQYF

D: TRBD1
length: 16
V: TRBV2
size: .
J: TRBJ2-1
DNA: TGTGCCAGCAGTGGAACACAGGGGTTTACCTACAATGAGCAGTTCTTC
CDR3: CASSGTQGFTYNEQFF

D: .
length: 12
V: TRBV2
size: few
J: TRBJ1-2
DNA: TGTGCCAGCAGGACAGCTAACTATGGCTACACCTTC
CDR3: CASRTANYGYTF

D: .
length: 15
V: TRBV7-2
size: .
J: TRBJ2-5
DNA: TGTGCCAGCAGTCTTAGAAGCAGGGGAGGGGAGACCCAGTACTTC
CDR3: CASSLRSRGGETQYF

D: TRBD2
length: 15
V: TRBV30
size: .
J: TRBJ2-7
DNA: TGTGCCTGGAGTGTGGGACTAGCGGGGAGGTACGAGCAGTACTTC
CDR3: CAWSVGLAGRYEQYF

D: .
length: 15
V: TRBV10-1
size: .
J: TRBJ2-2
DNA: TGCGCCAGCAGTGACGGGATCGGGAACACCGGGGAGCTGTTTTTT
CDR3: CASSDGIGNTGELFF

D: .
length: 15
V: TRBV6-1
size: .
J: TRBJ1-4
DNA: TGTGCCAGCATGGGATTGGGGAGGGCTAATGAAAAACTGTTTTTT
CDR3: CASMGLGRANEKLFF

D: TRBD1
length: 14
V: TRBV5-1
size: .
J: TRBJ2-5
DNA: TGCGCCAGCAGCACGGGACAGCCTCAAGAGACCCAGTACTTC
CDR3: CASSTGQPQETQYF